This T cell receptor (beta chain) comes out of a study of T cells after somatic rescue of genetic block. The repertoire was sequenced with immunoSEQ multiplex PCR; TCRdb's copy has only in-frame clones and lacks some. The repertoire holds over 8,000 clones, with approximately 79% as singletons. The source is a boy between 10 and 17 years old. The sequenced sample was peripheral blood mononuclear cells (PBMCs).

CDR3 DNA sequence: TGTGCCAGCAGCGAACTAGCGGGGGCGACCAATGAGCAGTTCTTC. Protein: CASSELAGATNEQFF. The chain links TRBV9 to TRBJ2-1; TRBD2 aligns across 11 bases. Per germline, CDR1 SGDLS and CDR2 YYNGEE. Trimming took 3 bases from V and 6 from J; bases not matched to a gene: 5. CDR3 length equals 15 residues. The full variable domain, in which reference TRBV9 and TRBJ2-1 provide the parts outside the CDR3, is DSGVTQTPKHLITATGQRVTLRCSPRSGDLSVYWYQQSLDQGLQFLIQYYNGEERAKGNILERFSAQQFPDLHSELNLSSLELGDSALYFCASSELAGATNEQFFGPGTRLTVL.